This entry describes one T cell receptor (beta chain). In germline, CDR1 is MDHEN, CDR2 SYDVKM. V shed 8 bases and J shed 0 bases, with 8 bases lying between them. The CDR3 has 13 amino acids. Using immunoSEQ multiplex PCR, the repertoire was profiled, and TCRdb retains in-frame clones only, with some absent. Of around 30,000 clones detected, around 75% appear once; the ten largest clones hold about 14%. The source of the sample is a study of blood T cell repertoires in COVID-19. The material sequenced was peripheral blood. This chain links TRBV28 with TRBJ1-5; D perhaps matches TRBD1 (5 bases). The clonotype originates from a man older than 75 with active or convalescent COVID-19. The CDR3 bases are TGTGCCAGCCGGGGGGGTAGCAATCAGCCCCAGCATTTT. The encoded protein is CASRGGSNQPQHF.